These 10 T cell receptor beta chains came from one sample sequenced in a study of T cell clonotyping in hematopoietic cell transplantation. This table comes from immunoSEQ multiplex PCR, and its TCRdb copy is limited to in-frame clones, with some not included. The profile covers roughly 40,000 clones, with around 94% appearing a single time and about 0.8% taken by the ten largest. Material: peripheral blood mononuclear cells. The receptor set was obtained from a woman aged 45-65 years in good health. Some clones in this sample may be carry-over from other donors' samples.

The chain joins TRBV27 to TRBJ1-2, with D unclear. V shed 4 bases and J shed 5 bases, with 14 bases lying between them. The germline gives CDR1 MNHEY, CDR2 SMNVEV (reference sequence). The CDR3 totals 14 residues. The CDR3 nucleotides are TGTGCCAGCAGTTCCGCGAGTTGGTCTTATGGCTACACCTTC. Encoded protein: CASSSASWSYGYTF.

The rearrangement uses TRBV2 and TRBJ1-1; no firm D call. The CDR3 consists of 14 residues. V dropped 4 bases and J dropped 0 bases, with 9 bases sitting between them. CDR1 SNHLY and CDR2 FYNNEI come from the germline V gene. CDR3 DNA: TGTGCCAGCAGTGCTTCACTTATGAACACTGAAGCTTTCTTT. As protein: CASSASLMNTEAFF.

The chain employs TRBV18 and TRBJ1-1; D remains ambiguous. V dropped 6 bases and J dropped 3 bases, with 14 bases sitting between them. This CDR3 contains 14 residues. Per the germline V gene, CDR1 is KGHSH and CDR2 is LQKENI. The CDR3 bases are TGTGCCAGCTCGATCGTCACAGAATACACTGAAGCTTTCTTT. It translates to CASSIVTEYTEAFF.

This chain links TRBV19 with TRBJ2-3; D is unclear. This CDR3 spans 13 amino acids. Germline V gives CDR1 LNHDA, CDR2 SQIVND (reference sequence). Trimming removed 1 base from V and 5 bases from J, with 7 bases in between. This CDR3 reads CASSIVAQDTQYF. The DNA for the CDR3 is TGTGCCAGTAGTATAGTAGCCCAAGATACGCAGTATTTT.

The chain joins TRBV7-8 to TRBJ1-5; maybe TRBD1 (5 bases). Germline-derived CDR1 and CDR2 are SGHVS and FQNEAQ. The CDR3 has 14 residues. The V gene lost 4 bases and the J gene lost 5 bases, with 12 bases spanning the gap. The CDR3 region has the DNA TGTGCCAGCAGCTGGGGCCAGCGCTATCAGCCCCAGCATTTT. Residues: CASSWGQRYQPQHF. The full variable domain, completed using reference TRBV7-8 and TRBJ1-5, is GAGVSQSPRYKVAKRGQDVALRCDPISGHVSLFWYQQALGQGPEFLTYFQNEAQLDKSGLPSDRFFAERPEGSVSTLKIQRTQQEDSAVYLCASSWGQRYQPQHFGDGTRLSIL.

The chain recombines TRBV29-1 with TRBJ2-7; D unclear. V was trimmed by 1 base and J by 5 bases, leaving 9 bases between them. CDR3 length: 12 residues. Germline V gene data show CDR1 as SQVTM and CDR2 as ANQGSEA. CDR3 in amino acids: CSVEAAPNEQYF. The CDR3 coding sequence is TGCAGCGTTGAAGCAGCCCCCAACGAGCAGTACTTC.

The rearrangement links TRBV19 to TRBJ2-7; no clear D gene. This CDR3 has 13 amino acids. V lost 3 bases to trimming and J lost 0 bases, with 6 bases between them. CDR1 and CDR2 from the germline V gene are LNHDA and SQIVND (reference sequence). The DNA for the CDR3 is TGTGCCAGTAGTATGAGGTACTCCTACGAGCAGTACTTC. Residues: CASSMRYSYEQYF.

The chain has TRBV27 and TRBJ2-7; D may correspond to TRBD1 or TRBD2 (5 bases each). The CDR3 contains 14 residues. Trimming cost V 6 bases and J 6 bases, with 18 bases left between them. Germline V CDR1 and CDR2: MNHEY, SMNVEV (reference sequence). The CDR3 DNA is TGTGCCAGCAGGTCCCGGCCGGGGCCTTCCGAGCAGTACTTC. This sequence encodes CASRSRPGPSEQYF.

The chain carries TRBV9 and TRBJ2-5, with D perhaps matching TRBD1 (6 bases). The V gene lost 0 bases and the J gene lost 6 bases, with 9 bases spanning the gap. The CDR3 has 13 amino acids. The germline CDR1 and CDR2 sequences are SGDLS and YYNGEE. CDR3 DNA sequence: TGTGCCAGCAGCGTAGATTGGGACAAGACCCAGTACTTC. It yields the protein CASSVDWDKTQYF.

CDR3 protein: CASRGDSWAEKLFF. The DNA for the CDR3 is TGTGCCAGCAGGGGGGACTCTTGGGCTGAAAAACTGTTTTTT. The chain links TRBV25-1 to TRBJ1-4; possible D gene TRBD1, 5 bases. Per the germline V gene, CDR1 is MGHDK and CDR2 is SYGVNS. The CDR3 contains 14 residues. V lost 6 bases and J lost 7, with 15 bases in between.